These 19 T cell receptor beta chains originate from one sample sequenced in a study of OX40 agonist ivuxolimab in advanced cancers. Profiling relied on immunoSEQ multiplex PCR, and the TCRdb table lists in-frame clones only, not all of them. The sample lists about 93,000 clones; roughly 89% were seen once. Material: CD4+ or CD8+ T cells sorted from blood, obtained in a trial of the OX40 agonist ivuxolimab. The receptors come from an adult with an advanced solid tumor such as melanoma, head and neck, liver or kidney cancer.

V is TRBV10-3 and J is TRBJ2-1; TRBD2 matches at 11 bases. J gave up 7 bases and V 4 bases, and 3 bases lay outside the gene matches. Germline CDR1 ENHRY, CDR2 SYGVKD. The CDR3 runs 14 residues. The CDR3 region has the DNA TGTGCCATCAGTGCAGGGACTAGCGGTAATGAGCAGTTCTTC. Its protein product is CAISAGTSGNEQFF.

This chain links TRBV7-8 with TRBJ1-2; a weak D match, TRBD1 (5 bases). V was clipped by 2 bases and J by 8 bases, with 12 bases between them. Per the germline V gene, CDR1 is SGHVS and CDR2 is FQNEAQ. This CDR3 is built from 13 residues. CDR3 nucleotides: TGTGCCAGCAGCTTATTTGGCAGGGCAGGCTACACCTTC. Its protein product is CASSLFGRAGYTF.

CDR3 DNA: TGCGCCAGCAGCTTGGCCCGGGAGACAGATACGCAGTATTTT. It codes for CASSLARETDTQYF. The V call is TRBV5-1, the J call TRBJ2-3; a weak D match, TRBD2 (6 bases). Trimming stripped 0 bases from V and 3 bases from J, with 8 bases between. CDR1 is SGHRS and CDR2 is YFSETQ in the germline V gene. The CDR3 has 14 residues. Full variable domain (missing parts from reference TRBV5-1 and TRBJ2-3): KAGVTQTPRYLIKTRGQQVTLSCSPISGHRSVSWYQQTPGQGLQFLFEYFSETQRNKGNFPGRFSGRQFSNSRSEMNVSTLELGDSALYLCASSLARETDTQYFGPGTRLTVL.

The V call is TRBV7-2, the J call TRBJ2-2; D call uncertain. This CDR3 has 18 amino acids. Germline CDR1 SGHTA, CDR2 FQGNSA. The ends were cut back, 1 base at V and 0 bases at J, with 15 bases in the middle. The CDR3 protein is CASSLDSGSRTNTGELFF. Here the CDR3 DNA reads TGTGCCAGCAGCTTAGATTCAGGAAGCAGGACGAACACCGGGGAGCTGTTTTTT.

Only one count was recorded for this clone. The J gene is TRBJ2-3, the V gene TRBV5-1; TRBD2 matches at 14 bases. Germline V gives CDR1 SGHRS, CDR2 YFSETQ. V gave up 4 bases and J gave up 6 bases; unmatched junction bases: 7. The CDR3 has 16 amino acids. CDR3 in DNA: TGCGCCAGCAGCGTCGGGACTAGCGGGGGCCAGGATACGCAGTATTTT. Residues: CASSVGTSGGQDTQYF.

This chain uses TRBV6-5 with TRBJ2-1; D is uncertain. V lost 4 bases to trimming and J lost 10 bases, with 8 bases between them. Looked up from germline, CDR1 is MNHEY and CDR2 is SVGAGI. CDR3 length: 11 amino acids. The CDR3 region is CASSSGLEQFF. As DNA, the CDR3 is TGTGCCAGCAGTTCAGGCCTCGAGCAGTTCTTC.

CDR3 sequence (DNA): TGTGCCAGCAGCCTCATAAGGGGGCACAGGGGGACTGAAGCTTTCTTT. This codes for CASSLIRGHRGTEAFF. The V call is TRBV7-8, the J call TRBJ1-1; 8 bases match TRBD1. CDR1 is SGHVS and CDR2 is FQNEAQ in the germline V gene. CDR3 length equals 16 residues. V gave up 5 bases and J gave up 5 bases; unmatched junction bases: 13.

CDR3 in DNA: TGTGCCAGCAGCTTAGAGGGAGTAGGAACCTATGGCTACACCTTC. Translation gives CASSLEGVGTYGYTF. V is TRBV7-6 and J is TRBJ1-2; D not certain. Germline V CDR1 and CDR2: SGHVS, FNYEAQ. Trimming shortened V by 1 base and J by 4 bases, and 13 bases separated the two germline ends. The CDR3 has 15 residues.

The chain has TRBV27 and TRBJ1-1; D is perhaps TRBD1 (5 bases). The CDR3 runs 16 residues. V lost 3 bases and J 3 bases, leaving 17 bases between the germline ends. Per the germline V gene, CDR1 is MNHEY and CDR2 is SMNVEV (reference sequence). The CDR3 loop is CASSFFTGTGDTEAFF. CDR3 DNA sequence: TGTGCCAGCAGTTTCTTCACCGGGACGGGGGACACTGAAGCTTTCTTT.

The rearrangement joins TRBV30 to TRBJ2-2, with a weak D call TRBD1 (6 bases). With 5 bases removed from V and 2 bases from J, the gap between germline ends came to 15 bases. Germline CDR1 and CDR2: GTSNPN and SVGIG (reference sequence). This CDR3 is built from 15 residues. CDR3 protein: CAWDDRRINTGELFF. CDR3 nucleotides: TGTGCCTGGGATGACAGGCGAATTAACACCGGGGAGCTGTTTTTT.

The chain recombines TRBV14 with TRBJ2-1; no reliable D call. Trimming cost V 3 bases and J 6 bases, with 3 bases left between them. The germline CDR1 and CDR2 sequences are SGHDN and FVKESK. CDR3 size: 11 residues. CDR3: CASSHINEQFF. DNA for the CDR3: TGTGCCAGCAGCCACATCAATGAGCAGTTCTTC.

The chain joins TRBV29-1 to TRBJ2-4; 8 nucleotides agree with TRBD1. J gave up 8 bases and V 6 bases, and 15 bases lay outside the gene matches. This CDR3 contains 15 residues. Germline V lookup: CDR1 SQVTM, CDR2 ANQGSEA. The CDR3 DNA follows: TGCAGCGTGCGTTCGTTTCCGACAGGGGTGGACATTCAGTACTTC. Its protein is CSVRSFPTGVDIQYF.

This clone occurred once. The chain combines TRBV25-1 with TRBJ2-1; 8 positions match TRBD1. The CDR3 loop spans 15 amino acids. Looked up from germline, CDR1 is MGHDK and CDR2 is SYGVNS. Trimming removed 6 bases from V and 4 bases from J; junction bases left unmatched: 8. This CDR3 reads CASRVTGERYNEQFF. The CDR3 DNA reads as TGTGCCAGCAGGGTGACAGGGGAGCGGTACAATGAGCAGTTCTTC.

The genes are TRBV9 and TRBJ1-1; D is undetermined. The germline CDR1 and CDR2 sequences are SGDLS and YYNGEE. The CDR3 runs 14 residues. V was trimmed by 0 bases and J by 5 bases, leaving 11 bases between them. CDR3 coding DNA: TGTGCCAGCAGCGTAGCCGCGGCGCCGACTGAAGCTTTCTTT. It translates to CASSVAAAPTEAFF.

The chain recombines TRBV7-9 with TRBJ2-1, with D tentatively TRBD2 (5 bases). The CDR3 totals 14 residues. Germline values: CDR1 SEHNR, CDR2 FQNEAQ (reference sequence). The V and J ends lost 4 bases and 4 bases respectively, with 11 bases between them. DNA of the CDR3: TGTGCCAGCAGCTCCACCGGCGGGTACAATGAGCAGTTCTTC. Amino acid sequence: CASSSTGGYNEQFF.

The chain is built from TRBV5-6 and TRBJ1-4; D is perhaps TRBD1 (6 bases). The CDR3 contains 13 residues. Germline V gene data show CDR1 as SGHDT and CDR2 as YYEEEE. Between the trimmed V and J ends, which lost 2 bases and 7 bases, there was a span of 9 bases. CDR3 DNA sequence: TGTGCCAGCAGCTTAACAGGGCTTGAAAAACTGTTTTTT. Translating gives CASSLTGLEKLFF.

The chain combines TRBV5-1 with TRBJ2-7; 10 bases fit TRBD2. The CDR3 totals 14 residues. The germline V gene encodes CDR1 SGHRS and CDR2 YFSETQ. V lost 4 bases and J lost 6; bases outside the gene matches: 7. CDR3 nucleotide sequence: TGCGCCAGCAGCGCAAGCGGGAGGGCCTCCGAGCAGTACTTC. Its translation is CASSASGRASEQYF. Full variable domain (rest looked up from reference TRBV5-1 and TRBJ2-7): KAGVTQTPRYLIKTRGQQVTLSCSPISGHRSVSWYQQTPGQGLQFLFEYFSETQRNKGNFPGRFSGRQFSNSRSEMNVSTLELGDSALYLCASSASGRASEQYFGPGTRLTVT.

This clone was seen more than once but under ten times. V and J are TRBV7-8 and TRBJ2-7; D is uncertain. Germline-derived CDR1 and CDR2 are SGHVS and FQNEAQ. Trimming cost V 4 bases and J 4 bases, with 8 bases left between them. The length of the CDR3 is 12 residues. CDR3 sequence (DNA): TGTGCCAGCAGCTCCGATAATTACGAGCAGTACTTC. It yields the protein CASSSDNYEQYF.

The V gene is TRBV4-1, the J gene TRBJ1-6; D not resolved. Trimming took 1 base from V and 0 from J, leaving 10 bases between them. There are 17 residues in the CDR3. Per the germline V gene, CDR1 is MGHRA and CDR2 is YSYEKL. The CDR3 loop reads CASSQGPPSSYNSPLHF. The CDR3 nucleotides are TGCGCCAGCAGCCAAGGTCCCCCCAGCTCCTATAATTCACCCCTCCACTTT.